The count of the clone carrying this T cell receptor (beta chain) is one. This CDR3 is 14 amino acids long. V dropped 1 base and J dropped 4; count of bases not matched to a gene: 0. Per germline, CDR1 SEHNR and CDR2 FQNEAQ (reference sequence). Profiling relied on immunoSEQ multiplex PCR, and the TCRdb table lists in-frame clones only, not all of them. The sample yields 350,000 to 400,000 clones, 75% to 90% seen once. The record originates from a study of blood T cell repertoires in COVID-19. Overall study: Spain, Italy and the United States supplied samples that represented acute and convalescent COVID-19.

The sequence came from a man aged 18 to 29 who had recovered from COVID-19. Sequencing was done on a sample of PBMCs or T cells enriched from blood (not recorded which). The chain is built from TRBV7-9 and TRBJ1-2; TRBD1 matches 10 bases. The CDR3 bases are TGTGCCAGCAGCTTAGGACAGGGGGCCTATGGCTACACCTTC. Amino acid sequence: CASSLGQGAYGYTF.